This T cell receptor (beta chain) emerged from a study of T cell changes during pregnancy in multiple sclerosis. The data were produced by immunoSEQ multiplex PCR, yet TCRdb's version contains in-frame clones alone and is incomplete. Of tens of thousands of clones in the sample, around 90% were seen once. This receptor was obtained from a female donor in good health, enrolled as a control in a pregnancy study. The sample consisted of peripheral blood, taken in the first trimester of pregnancy.

As DNA, the CDR3 is TGTGCCAGCAGTCGACAGGGGGGAAGCAATCAGCCCCAGCATTTT. Its protein is CASSRQGGSNQPQHF. The V and J genes are TRBV6-5 and TRBJ1-5, with 9 bases fitting TRBD1. This CDR3 has 15 amino acids. J lost 1 base, V lost 5 bases, and 3 bases had no gene match. The germline V gene encodes CDR1 MNHEY and CDR2 SVGAGI.